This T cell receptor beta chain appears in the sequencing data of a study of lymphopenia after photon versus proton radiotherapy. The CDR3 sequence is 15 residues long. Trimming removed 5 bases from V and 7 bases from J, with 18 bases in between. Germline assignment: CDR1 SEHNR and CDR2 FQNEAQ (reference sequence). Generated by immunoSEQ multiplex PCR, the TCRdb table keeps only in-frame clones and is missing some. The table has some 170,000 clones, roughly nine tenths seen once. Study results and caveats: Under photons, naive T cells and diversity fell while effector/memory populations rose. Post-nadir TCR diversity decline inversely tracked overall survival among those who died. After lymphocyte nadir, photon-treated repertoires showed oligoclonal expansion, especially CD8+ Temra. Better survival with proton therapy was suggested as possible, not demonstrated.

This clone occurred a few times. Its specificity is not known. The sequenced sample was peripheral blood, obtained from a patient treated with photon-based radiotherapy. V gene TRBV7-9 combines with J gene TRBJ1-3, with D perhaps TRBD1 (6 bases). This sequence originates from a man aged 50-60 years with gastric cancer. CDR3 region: CASSPGQRVRNTIYF. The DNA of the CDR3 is TGTGCCAGCAGCCCTGGACAGAGAGTTAGGAACACCATATATTTT. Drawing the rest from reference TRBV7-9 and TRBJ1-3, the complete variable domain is DTGVSQNPRHKITKRGQNVTFRCDPISEHNRLYWYRQTLGQGPEFLTYFQNEAQLEKSRLLSDRFSAERPKGSFSTLEIQRTEQGDSAMYLCASSPGQRVRNTIYFGEGSWLTVV.